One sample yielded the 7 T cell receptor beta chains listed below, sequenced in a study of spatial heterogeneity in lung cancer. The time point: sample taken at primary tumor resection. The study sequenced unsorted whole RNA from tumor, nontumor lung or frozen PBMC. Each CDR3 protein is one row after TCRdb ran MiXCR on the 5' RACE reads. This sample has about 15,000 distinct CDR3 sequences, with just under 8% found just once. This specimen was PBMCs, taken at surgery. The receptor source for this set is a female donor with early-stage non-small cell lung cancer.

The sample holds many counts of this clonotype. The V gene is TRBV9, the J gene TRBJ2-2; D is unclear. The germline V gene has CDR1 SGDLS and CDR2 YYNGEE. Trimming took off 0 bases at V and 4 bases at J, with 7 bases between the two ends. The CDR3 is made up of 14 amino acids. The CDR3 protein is CASSVVPRTGELFF. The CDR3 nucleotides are TGTGCCAGCAGCGTAGTCCCCCGCACCGGGGAGCTGTTTTTT.

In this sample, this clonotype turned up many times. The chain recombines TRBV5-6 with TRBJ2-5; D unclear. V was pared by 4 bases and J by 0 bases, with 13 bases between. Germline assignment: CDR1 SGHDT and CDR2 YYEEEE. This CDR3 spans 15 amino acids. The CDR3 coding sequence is TGTGCCAGCAGCCCGAAGGACGGCCACCAAGAGACCCAGTACTTC. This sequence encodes CASSPKDGHQETQYF.

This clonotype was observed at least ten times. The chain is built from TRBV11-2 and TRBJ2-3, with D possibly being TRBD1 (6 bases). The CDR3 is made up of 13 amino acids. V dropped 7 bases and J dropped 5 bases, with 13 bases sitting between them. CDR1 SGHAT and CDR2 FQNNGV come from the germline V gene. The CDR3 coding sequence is TGTGCCAGCATCGGACTGGACAGAGATACGCAGTATTTT. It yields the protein CASIGLDRDTQYF.

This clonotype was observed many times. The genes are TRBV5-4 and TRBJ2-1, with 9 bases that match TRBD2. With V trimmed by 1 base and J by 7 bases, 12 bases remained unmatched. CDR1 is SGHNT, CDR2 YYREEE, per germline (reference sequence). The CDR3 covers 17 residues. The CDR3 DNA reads TGTGCCAGCAGCTTGTGGCCCCTCGCGGGGGGGTTGAATGAGCAGTTCTTC. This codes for CASSLWPLAGGLNEQFF.

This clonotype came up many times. Here the CDR3 DNA reads TGTGCCAGCAGTGGGACAGTAACCACAGATACGCAGTATTTT. Translating gives CASSGTVTTDTQYF. The J gene is TRBJ2-3, the V gene TRBV6-1; maybe TRBD1 (6 bases). The CDR3 consists of 14 residues. Germline V lookup: CDR1 MNHNS, CDR2 SASEGT. Trimming left V 4 bases short and J 2 bases short, with 10 bases between.

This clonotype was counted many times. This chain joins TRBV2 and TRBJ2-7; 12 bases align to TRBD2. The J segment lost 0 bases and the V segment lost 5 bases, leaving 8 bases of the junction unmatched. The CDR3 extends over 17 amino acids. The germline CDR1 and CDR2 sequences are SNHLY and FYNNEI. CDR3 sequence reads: CASSRSSGRAASYEQYF. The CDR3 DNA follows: TGTGCCAGCAGTCGGTCTAGCGGGAGGGCCGCCTCCTACGAGCAGTACTTC.

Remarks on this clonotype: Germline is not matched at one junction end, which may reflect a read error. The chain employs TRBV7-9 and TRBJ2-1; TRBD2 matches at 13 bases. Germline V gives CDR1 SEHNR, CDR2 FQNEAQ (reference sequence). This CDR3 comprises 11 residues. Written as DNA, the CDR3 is TGTGCCAGCAGGGGACTAGCGGGATCGCTCTTC. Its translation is CASRGLAGSLF.